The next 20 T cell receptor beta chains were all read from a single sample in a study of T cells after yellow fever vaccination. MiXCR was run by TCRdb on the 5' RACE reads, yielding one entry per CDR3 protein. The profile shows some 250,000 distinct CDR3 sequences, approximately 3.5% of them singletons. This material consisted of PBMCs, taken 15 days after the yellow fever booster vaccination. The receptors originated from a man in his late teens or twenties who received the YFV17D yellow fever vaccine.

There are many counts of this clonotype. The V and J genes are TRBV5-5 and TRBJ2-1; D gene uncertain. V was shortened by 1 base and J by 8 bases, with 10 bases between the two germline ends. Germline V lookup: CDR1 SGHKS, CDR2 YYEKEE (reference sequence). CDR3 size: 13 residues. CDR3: CASSLSPWDEQFF. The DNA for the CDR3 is TGTGCCAGCAGCTTGTCCCCCTGGGATGAGCAGTTCTTC. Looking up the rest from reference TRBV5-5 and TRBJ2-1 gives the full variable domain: DAGVTQSPTHLIKTRGQQVTLRCSPISGHKSVSWYQQVLGQGPQFIFQYYEKEERGRGNFPDRFSARQFPNYSSELNVNALLLGDSALYLCASSLSPWDEQFFGPGTRLTVL.

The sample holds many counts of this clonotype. In nucleotides, the CDR3 is TGCAGTGCCCCAGGGGCGACAGACTATGGCTACACCTTC. Protein product: CSAPGATDYGYTF. The rearrangement links TRBV20-1 to TRBJ1-2, with a possible D match to TRBD1 (6 bases). Per germline, CDR1 DFQATT and CDR2 SNEGSKA (reference sequence). CDR3 length: 13 residues. Trimming pared 6 bases from V and 3 bases from J, leaving 14 bases between.

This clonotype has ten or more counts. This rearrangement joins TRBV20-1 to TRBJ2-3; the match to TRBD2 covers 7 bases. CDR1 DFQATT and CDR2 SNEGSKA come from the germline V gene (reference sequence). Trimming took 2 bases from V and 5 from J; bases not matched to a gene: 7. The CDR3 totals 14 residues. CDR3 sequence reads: CSARRRGGGDTQYF. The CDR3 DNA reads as TGCAGTGCTAGACGACGCGGGGGTGGAGATACGCAGTATTTT.

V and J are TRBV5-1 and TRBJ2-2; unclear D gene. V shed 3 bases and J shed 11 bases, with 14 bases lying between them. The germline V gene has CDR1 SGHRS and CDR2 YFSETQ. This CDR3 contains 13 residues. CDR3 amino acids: CASSSVEDPELFF. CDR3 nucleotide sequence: TGCGCCAGCAGCTCGGTAGAGGACCCTGAGCTGTTTTTT.

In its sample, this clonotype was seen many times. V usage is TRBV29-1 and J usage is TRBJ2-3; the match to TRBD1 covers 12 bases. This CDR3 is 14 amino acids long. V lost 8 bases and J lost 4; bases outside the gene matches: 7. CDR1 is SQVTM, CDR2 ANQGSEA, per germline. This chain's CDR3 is CSTGQGAFADTQYF. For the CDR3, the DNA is TGCAGCACGGGACAGGGGGCGTTCGCAGATACGCAGTATTTT.

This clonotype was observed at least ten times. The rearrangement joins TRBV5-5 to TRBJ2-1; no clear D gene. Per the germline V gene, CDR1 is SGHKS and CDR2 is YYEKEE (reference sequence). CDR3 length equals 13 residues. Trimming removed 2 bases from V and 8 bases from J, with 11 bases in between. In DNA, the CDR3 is TGTGCCAGCAGCTTTCCCCCCGAGGATGAGCAGTTCTTC. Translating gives CASSFPPEDEQFF.

The CDR3 region is CASSSAISSYNEQFF. The CDR3 DNA follows: TGTGCCAGCAGCTCGGCGATTAGCTCCTACAATGAGCAGTTCTTC. V gene TRBV7-6 combines with J gene TRBJ2-1, with D unresolved. The CDR3 loop spans 15 amino acids. V shed 4 bases and J shed 0 bases, with 10 bases lying between them. Germline V lookup: CDR1 SGHVS, CDR2 FNYEAQ.

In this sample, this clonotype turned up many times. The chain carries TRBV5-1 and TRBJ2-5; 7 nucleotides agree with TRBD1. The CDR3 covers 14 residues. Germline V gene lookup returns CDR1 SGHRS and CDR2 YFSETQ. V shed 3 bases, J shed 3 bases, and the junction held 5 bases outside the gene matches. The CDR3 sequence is CASSWGDREETQYF. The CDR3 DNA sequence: TGCGCCAGCAGCTGGGGAGACAGGGAAGAGACCCAGTACTTC.

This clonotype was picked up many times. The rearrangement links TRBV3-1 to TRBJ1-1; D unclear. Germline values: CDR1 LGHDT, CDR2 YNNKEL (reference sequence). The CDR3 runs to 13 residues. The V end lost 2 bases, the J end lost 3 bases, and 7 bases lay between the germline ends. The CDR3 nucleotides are TGTGCCAGCAGCCAAAACGACTACACTGAAGCTTTCTTT. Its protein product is CASSQNDYTEAFF.

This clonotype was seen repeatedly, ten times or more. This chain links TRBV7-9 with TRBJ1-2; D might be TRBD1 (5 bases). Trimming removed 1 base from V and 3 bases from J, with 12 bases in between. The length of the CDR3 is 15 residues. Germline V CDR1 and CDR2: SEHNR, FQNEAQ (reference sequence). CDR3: CASSLGGDGDYGYTF. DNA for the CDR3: TGTGCCAGCAGCTTAGGGGGGGACGGGGACTATGGCTACACCTTC.

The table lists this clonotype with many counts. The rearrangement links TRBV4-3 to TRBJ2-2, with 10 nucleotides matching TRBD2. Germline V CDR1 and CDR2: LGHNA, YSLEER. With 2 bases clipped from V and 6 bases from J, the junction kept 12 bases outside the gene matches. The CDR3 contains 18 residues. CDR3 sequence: CASSQTPTSGARPGELFF. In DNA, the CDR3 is TGCGCCAGCAGCCAAACTCCTACTAGCGGGGCACGACCCGGGGAGCTGTTTTTT.

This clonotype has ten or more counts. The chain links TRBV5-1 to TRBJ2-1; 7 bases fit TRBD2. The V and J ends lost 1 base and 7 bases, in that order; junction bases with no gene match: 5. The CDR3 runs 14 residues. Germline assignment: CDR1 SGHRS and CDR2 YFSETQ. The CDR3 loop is CASSLFGGTNEQFF. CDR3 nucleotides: TGCGCCAGCAGCTTGTTCGGGGGGACTAATGAGCAGTTCTTC.

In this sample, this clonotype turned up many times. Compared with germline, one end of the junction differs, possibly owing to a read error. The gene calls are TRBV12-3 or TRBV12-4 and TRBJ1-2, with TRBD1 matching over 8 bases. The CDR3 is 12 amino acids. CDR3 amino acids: CASSSALQGEIF. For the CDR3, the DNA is TGTGCCAGCAGTTCCGCGTTACAGGGGGAGATCTTC.

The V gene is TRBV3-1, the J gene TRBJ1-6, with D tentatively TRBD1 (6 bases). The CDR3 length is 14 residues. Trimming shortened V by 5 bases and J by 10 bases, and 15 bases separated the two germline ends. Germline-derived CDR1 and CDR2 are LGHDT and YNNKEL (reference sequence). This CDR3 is CASSASHRDSPLHF. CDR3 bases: TGTGCCAGCAGCGCCTCGCACAGGGACTCACCCCTCCACTTT.

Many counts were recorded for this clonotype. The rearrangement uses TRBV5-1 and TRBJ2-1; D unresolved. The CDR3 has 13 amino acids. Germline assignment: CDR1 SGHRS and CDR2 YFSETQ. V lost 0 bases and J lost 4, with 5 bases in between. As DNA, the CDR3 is TGCGCCAGCAGCTTGGTGGAGTACAATGAGCAGTTCTTC. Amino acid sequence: CASSLVEYNEQFF.

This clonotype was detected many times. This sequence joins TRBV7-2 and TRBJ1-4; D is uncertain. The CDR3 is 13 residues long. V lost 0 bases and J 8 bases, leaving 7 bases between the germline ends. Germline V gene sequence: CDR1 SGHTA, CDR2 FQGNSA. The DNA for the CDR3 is TGTGCCAGCAGCTTAGCGCAGCAGGAAAAACTGTTTTTT. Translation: CASSLAQQEKLFF. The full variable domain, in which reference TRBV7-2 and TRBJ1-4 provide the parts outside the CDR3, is GAGVSQSPSNKVTEKGKDVELRCDPISGHTALYWYRQSLGQGLEFLIYFQGNSAPDKSGLPSDRFSAERTGGSVSTLTIQRTQQEDSAVYLCASSLAQQEKLFFGSGTQLSVL.

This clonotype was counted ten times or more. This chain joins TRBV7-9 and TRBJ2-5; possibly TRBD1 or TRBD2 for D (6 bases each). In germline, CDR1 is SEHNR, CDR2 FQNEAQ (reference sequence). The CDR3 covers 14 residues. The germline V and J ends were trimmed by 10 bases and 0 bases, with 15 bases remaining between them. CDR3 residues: CATEGGAYQETQYF. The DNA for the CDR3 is TGTGCCACCGAGGGGGGCGCGTACCAAGAGACCCAGTACTTC.

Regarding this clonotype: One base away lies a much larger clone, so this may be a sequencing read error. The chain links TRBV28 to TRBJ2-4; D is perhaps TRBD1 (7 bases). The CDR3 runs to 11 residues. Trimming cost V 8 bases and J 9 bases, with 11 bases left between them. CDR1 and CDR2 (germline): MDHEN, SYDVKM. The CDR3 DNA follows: TGTGCCAGCGGCAGGGGGGTCATTCAGTACTTC. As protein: CASGRGVIQYF.

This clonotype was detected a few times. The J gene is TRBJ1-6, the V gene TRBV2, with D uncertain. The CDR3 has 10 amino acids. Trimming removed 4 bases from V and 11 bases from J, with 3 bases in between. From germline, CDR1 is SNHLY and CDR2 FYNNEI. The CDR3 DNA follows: TGTGCCAGCAGTGGGACACCCCTCCACTTT. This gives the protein CASSGTPLHF. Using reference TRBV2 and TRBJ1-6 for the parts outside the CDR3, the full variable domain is EPEVTQTPSHQVTQMGQEVILRCVPISNHLYFYWYRQILGQKVEFLVSFYNNEISEKSEIFDDQFSVERPDGSNFTLKIRSTKLEDSAMYFCASSGTPLHFGNGTRLTVT.

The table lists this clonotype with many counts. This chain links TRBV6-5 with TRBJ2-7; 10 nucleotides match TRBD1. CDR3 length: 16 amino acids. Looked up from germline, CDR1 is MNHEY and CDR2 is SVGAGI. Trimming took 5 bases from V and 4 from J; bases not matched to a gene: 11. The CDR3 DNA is TGTGCCAGCAGTCCGCACCGGACAGGGGGTCCTTACGAGCAGTACGTC. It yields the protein CASSPHRTGGPYEQYV.